This TCR beta chain was identified during a study of early T cells in non-severe SARS-CoV-2 infection. Overall study: With bulk RNA from unsorted whole blood as input, sequencing yielded unpaired chains. Findings of the study overall: Sequences matched to VDJdb favored anti-spike CD8 responses, while private and CD4 specificities were missed.

There are a few counts of this clonotype. The antigen is unknown. In the library, individual cDNA molecules carried attached unique molecular identifiers. TCRdb processed the 5' RACE reads anew with MiXCR; each CDR3 protein has one entry. The sample lists about 66,000 distinct CDR3 sequences, 13% occurring once. This CDR3 spans 16 amino acids. The trim removed 4 bases at V and 1 base at J, leaving 10 bases unmatched. Germline lookup yields CDR1 SNHLY and CDR2 FYNNEI. The chain is built from TRBV2 and TRBJ2-7, with 7 bases lining up with TRBD2. The sequenced sample was whole blood. This TCR was sampled from an adult who was a healthcare worker with PCR-confirmed SARS-CoV-2 infection or an uninfected control (not recorded which). CDR3 residues: CASSVGQRGESYEQYF. In nucleotides, the CDR3 is TGTGCCAGCAGTGTGGGGCAACGGGGGGAATCCTACGAGCAGTACTTC.